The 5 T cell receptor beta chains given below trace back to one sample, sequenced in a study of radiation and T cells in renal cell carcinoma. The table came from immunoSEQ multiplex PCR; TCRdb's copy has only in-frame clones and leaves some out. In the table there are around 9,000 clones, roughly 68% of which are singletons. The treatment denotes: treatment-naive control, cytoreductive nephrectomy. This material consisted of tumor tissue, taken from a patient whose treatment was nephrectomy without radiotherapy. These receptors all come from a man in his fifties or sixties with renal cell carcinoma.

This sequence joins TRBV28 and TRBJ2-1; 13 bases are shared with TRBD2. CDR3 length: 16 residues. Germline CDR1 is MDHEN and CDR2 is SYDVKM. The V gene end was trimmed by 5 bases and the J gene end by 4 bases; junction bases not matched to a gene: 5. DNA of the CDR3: TGTGCCAGCAGTCCACGGACTAGCGGGAGATACAATGAGCAGTTCTTC. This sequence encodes CASSPRTSGRYNEQFF.

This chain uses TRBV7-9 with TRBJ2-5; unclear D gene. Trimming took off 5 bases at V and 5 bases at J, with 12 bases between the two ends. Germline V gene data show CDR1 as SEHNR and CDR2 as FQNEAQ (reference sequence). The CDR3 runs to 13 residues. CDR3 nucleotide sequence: TGTGCCAGCAGCCAGGCGAACAAGGAGACCCAGTACTTC. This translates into CASSQANKETQYF.

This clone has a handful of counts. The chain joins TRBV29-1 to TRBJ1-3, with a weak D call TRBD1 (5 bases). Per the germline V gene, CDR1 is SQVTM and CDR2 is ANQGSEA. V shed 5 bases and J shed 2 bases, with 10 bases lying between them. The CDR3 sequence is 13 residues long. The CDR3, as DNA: TGCAGCGTTTTGTCGGGGGCTGGAAACACCATATATTTT. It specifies CSVLSGAGNTIYF.

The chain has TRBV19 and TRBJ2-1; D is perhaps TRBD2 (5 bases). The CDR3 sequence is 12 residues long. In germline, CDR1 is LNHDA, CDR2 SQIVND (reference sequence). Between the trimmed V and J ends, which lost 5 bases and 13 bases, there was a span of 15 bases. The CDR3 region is CASSLQLGLQFF. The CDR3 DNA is TGTGCCAGTAGTTTGCAACTAGGGTTACAGTTCTTC.

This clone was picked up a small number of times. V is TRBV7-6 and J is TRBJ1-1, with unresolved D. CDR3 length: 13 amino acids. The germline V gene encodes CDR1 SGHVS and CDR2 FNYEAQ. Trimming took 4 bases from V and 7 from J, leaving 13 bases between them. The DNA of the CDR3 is TGTGCCAGCAGCTCGGTAATGGAGAGTGAAGCTTTCTTT. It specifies CASSSVMESEAFF.